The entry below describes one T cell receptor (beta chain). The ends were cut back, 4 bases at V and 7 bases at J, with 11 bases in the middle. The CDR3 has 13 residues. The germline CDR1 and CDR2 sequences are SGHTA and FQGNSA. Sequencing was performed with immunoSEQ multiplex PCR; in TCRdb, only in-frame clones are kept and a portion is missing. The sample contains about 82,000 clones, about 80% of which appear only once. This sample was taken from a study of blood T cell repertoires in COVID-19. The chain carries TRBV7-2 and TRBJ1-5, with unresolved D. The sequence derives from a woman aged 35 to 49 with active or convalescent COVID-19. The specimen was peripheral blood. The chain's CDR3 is CASSSRSSQPQHF. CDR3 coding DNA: TGTGCCAGCAGCTCTAGGTCCAGCCAGCCCCAGCATTTT.